Listed below are T cell receptor beta chains from one sample, sequenced in a study of blood T cell repertoires in COVID-19. Clones were sequenced by immunoSEQ multiplex PCR, and TCRdb holds only the in-frame ones, with some missing. The sample consists of more than 85,000 clones, roughly 86% of them appearing once. Sequencing was done on a sample of peripheral blood. The source is a man aged 35-49 years with active or convalescent COVID-19. Both conserved end residues are part of each CDR3. The order of the fields is CDR3 DNA, CDR3 protein, V gene, CDR3 length, D gene, J gene, clone size. D genes are given only for firm matches. Expanded clones are given a class, and other clones once, few, many or no size at all.

CDR3nt: TGTGCCAGCAGCTTAGACTCTACGGGAGAAAAACTGTTTTTT
CDR3aa: CASSLDSTGEKLFF
v_gene: TRBV5-4
len: 14
d_gene: -
j_gene: TRBJ1-4
abundance: -

CDR3nt: TGTGCCAGCAGTGACGGGGGGGACACCGGGGAGCTGTTTTTT
CDR3aa: CASSDGGDTGELFF
v_gene: TRBV6-4
len: 14
d_gene: TRBD2
j_gene: TRBJ2-2
abundance: -

CDR3nt: TGCGCCAGCAGCTTGACAGATCCTCGGGAGCTGTTTTTT
CDR3aa: CASSLTDPRELFF
v_gene: TRBV5-1
len: 13
d_gene: -
j_gene: TRBJ2-2
abundance: -

CDR3nt: TGCGCCAGCAGCCAAGATCCGGGGAGCACAGATACGCAGTATTTT
CDR3aa: CASSQDPGSTDTQYF
v_gene: TRBV4-1
len: 15
d_gene: -
j_gene: TRBJ2-3
abundance: many

CDR3nt: TGTGCCGGAGGGTTAGGGGGACAGGGGAGCTATGGCTACACCTTC
CDR3aa: CAGGLGGQGSYGYTF
v_gene: TRBV30
len: 15
d_gene: TRBD1
j_gene: TRBJ1-2
abundance: once

CDR3nt: TGTGCCAGCAAGGGGAGACTAGCATCAAATGAGCAGTTCTTC
CDR3aa: CASKGRLASNEQFF
v_gene: TRBV2
len: 14
d_gene: TRBD2
j_gene: TRBJ2-1
abundance: -

CDR3nt: TGTGCCAGCAGCGTAGCCGGGGGAGGAAACACCATATATTTT
CDR3aa: CASSVAGGGNTIYF
v_gene: TRBV9
len: 14
d_gene: -
j_gene: TRBJ1-3
abundance: -

CDR3nt: TGTGCCAGCAGCTTAATGTCCCCGTACAATGAGCAGTTCTTC
CDR3aa: CASSLMSPYNEQFF
v_gene: TRBV7-3
len: 14
d_gene: -
j_gene: TRBJ2-1
abundance: -

CDR3nt: TGTGCCAGCAGTTACTCGGAACAGGGGGCTGGCTACACCTTC
CDR3aa: CASSYSEQGAGYTF
v_gene: TRBV6-5
len: 14
d_gene: TRBD1
j_gene: TRBJ1-2
abundance: -

CDR3nt: TGTGCCAGCAGCGTGGGGAGCACGGGCAATGAGCAGTTCTTC
CDR3aa: CASSVGSTGNEQFF
v_gene: TRBV9
len: 14
d_gene: -
j_gene: TRBJ2-1
abundance: -

CDR3nt: TGTGCCGGAGGGGACCCAAAGTATCAGCCCCAGCATTTT
CDR3aa: CAGGDPKYQPQHF
v_gene: TRBV6-5
len: 13
d_gene: -
j_gene: TRBJ1-5
abundance: once

CDR3nt: TGTGCCAGCAGCTTGGTAGCGGGTGGCAACGAGCAGTACTTC
CDR3aa: CASSLVAGGNEQYF
v_gene: TRBV5-6
len: 14
d_gene: TRBD2
j_gene: TRBJ2-7
abundance: -

CDR3nt: TGTGCCAGCAGCCCAAAGGAGGGTGGGCCCCTGTACTTC
CDR3aa: CASSPKEGGPLYF
v_gene: TRBV11-2
len: 13
d_gene: -
j_gene: TRBJ2-5
abundance: -

CDR3nt: TGCGCCAGCAGCCGAGGGTGGGAAAAACTGTTTTTT
CDR3aa: CASSRGWEKLFF
v_gene: TRBV5-1
len: 12
d_gene: -
j_gene: TRBJ1-4
abundance: -

CDR3nt: TGTGCCAGCAGCCAAGATTTTCGGGGTCAGCCCCAGCATTTT
CDR3aa: CASSQDFRGQPQHF
v_gene: TRBV3-1/TRBV3-2
len: 14
d_gene: -
j_gene: TRBJ1-5
abundance: -

CDR3nt: TGTGCCAGCAGTGAGCAGGGGTATCGGAACACTGAAGCTTTCTTT
CDR3aa: CASSEQGYRNTEAFF
v_gene: TRBV6-1
len: 15
d_gene: -
j_gene: TRBJ1-1
abundance: -

CDR3nt: TGTGCCAGTACCGAATTCGGGGTGAGGAATGGCTACACCTTC
CDR3aa: CASTEFGVRNGYTF
v_gene: TRBV19
len: 14
d_gene: -
j_gene: TRBJ1-2
abundance: -

CDR3nt: TGCGCCAGCAGCTTGAGGGACAGGGCCCACGAGCAGTACTTC
CDR3aa: CASSLRDRAHEQYF
v_gene: TRBV5-1
len: 14
d_gene: TRBD1
j_gene: TRBJ2-7
abundance: -

CDR3nt: TGTGCCAGCAGTGATCCCCAGGGTGGCTACACCTTC
CDR3aa: CASSDPQGGYTF
v_gene: TRBV6-1
len: 12
d_gene: -
j_gene: TRBJ1-2
abundance: -

CDR3nt: TGTGCCAGCAGCAGCGACAGGGGGCTGGGGGACACCATATATTTT
CDR3aa: CASSSDRGLGDTIYF
v_gene: TRBV6-6
len: 15
d_gene: TRBD1
j_gene: TRBJ1-3
abundance: -

CDR3nt: TGTGCCAGCAGAGACAGGGGACAGTGGGGCTACACCTTC
CDR3aa: CASRDRGQWGYTF
v_gene: TRBV2
len: 13
d_gene: TRBD1
j_gene: TRBJ1-2
abundance: once

CDR3nt: TGTGCCAGCTCACCTTTGACGGAGGCCGAAGCTTTCTTT
CDR3aa: CASSPLTEAEAFF
v_gene: TRBV18
len: 13
d_gene: -
j_gene: TRBJ1-1
abundance: -

CDR3nt: TGTGCCAGCAGCCAGACTAGCGGGGGGGCCGGATCCAAAAACATTCAGTACTTC
CDR3aa: CASSQTSGGAGSKNIQYF
v_gene: TRBV14
len: 18
d_gene: TRBD2
j_gene: TRBJ2-4
abundance: -

CDR3nt: TGTGCCAGTAGTACCCGCGGGACAGCGAGCACAGATACGCAGTATTTT
CDR3aa: CASSTRGTASTDTQYF
v_gene: TRBV19
len: 16
d_gene: -
j_gene: TRBJ2-3
abundance: -

CDR3nt: TGTTCGGTCAGGGGCTGGACTGAAGCTTTCTTT
CDR3aa: CSVRGWTEAFF
v_gene: TRBV14
len: 11
d_gene: -
j_gene: TRBJ1-1
abundance: -

CDR3nt: TGTGCCATCAGGAGGGACAGGGGGCCCTCCTACGAGCAGTACTTC
CDR3aa: CAIRRDRGPSYEQYF
v_gene: TRBV10-3
len: 15
d_gene: TRBD1
j_gene: TRBJ2-7
abundance: -

CDR3nt: TGTGCCACCAGTAAGGGGGGGCTAAACAATGAGCAGTTCTTC
CDR3aa: CATSKGGLNNEQFF
v_gene: TRBV24-1
len: 14
d_gene: -
j_gene: TRBJ2-1
abundance: -

CDR3nt: TGTGCCAGCAGCTTAGCCGGGTATAGCAATCAGCCCCAGCATTTT
CDR3aa: CASSLAGYSNQPQHF
v_gene: TRBV11-2
len: 15
d_gene: -
j_gene: TRBJ1-5
abundance: -

CDR3nt: TGTGCCAGCAGTCCGAACGGGGGGTCGCTAATGCGGGGCTACACCTTC
CDR3aa: CASSPNGGSLMRGYTF
v_gene: TRBV27
len: 16
d_gene: -
j_gene: TRBJ1-2
abundance: -

CDR3nt: TGTGCCAGCAGCAGGGGGCCCCACTCTGGAAACACCATATATTTT
CDR3aa: CASSRGPHSGNTIYF
v_gene: TRBV6-5
len: 15
d_gene: TRBD1
j_gene: TRBJ1-3
abundance: -

CDR3nt: TGTGCCAGTAGTAGCCCGTCGGGTCCCTCACCCCTCCACTTT
CDR3aa: CASSSPSGPSPLHF
v_gene: TRBV19
len: 14
d_gene: -
j_gene: TRBJ1-6
abundance: -

CDR3nt: TGCGCCAGCAGCTTGGAGTGGGGCCAGAACACTGAAGCTTTCTTT
CDR3aa: CASSLEWGQNTEAFF
v_gene: TRBV5-1
len: 15
d_gene: -
j_gene: TRBJ1-1
abundance: -

CDR3nt: TGTGCCAGTAGTATAGCGGCAGGATCTAACTATGGCTACACCTTC
CDR3aa: CASSIAAGSNYGYTF
v_gene: TRBV19
len: 15
d_gene: -
j_gene: TRBJ1-2
abundance: -

CDR3nt: TGTGCCAGCAGCTTAAATAGGGGCTTCTATGGCTACACCTTC
CDR3aa: CASSLNRGFYGYTF
v_gene: TRBV7-2
len: 14
d_gene: -
j_gene: TRBJ1-2
abundance: -

CDR3nt: TGTGCCAGCTCACCAGTAGGGGGAAATGGCTACACCTTC
CDR3aa: CASSPVGGNGYTF
v_gene: TRBV18
len: 13
d_gene: -
j_gene: TRBJ1-2
abundance: -

CDR3nt: TGTGCCAGCAGCTTGGCCCCATGGAAGGGGTCTACCCACAATGAGCAGTTCTTC
CDR3aa: CASSLAPWKGSTHNEQFF
v_gene: TRBV7-2
len: 18
d_gene: -
j_gene: TRBJ2-1
abundance: -

CDR3nt: TGTGCCAGCAGCCAAGATTTCTCAGGGGGTGGGGAAAAACTGTTTTTT
CDR3aa: CASSQDFSGGGEKLFF
v_gene: TRBV3-1/TRBV3-2
len: 16
d_gene: TRBD1
j_gene: TRBJ1-4
abundance: -

CDR3nt: TGTGCCAGCAGTGACGACGGGACAGGGGTTCAGCCCCAGCATTTT
CDR3aa: CASSDDGTGVQPQHF
v_gene: TRBV2
len: 15
d_gene: TRBD1
j_gene: TRBJ1-5
abundance: -

CDR3nt: TGTGCCAGCAGCGCCATAGCGGGGGGGCCTCTCGGGGAGCTGTTTTTT
CDR3aa: CASSAIAGGPLGELFF
v_gene: TRBV6-4
len: 16
d_gene: TRBD2
j_gene: TRBJ2-2
abundance: -

CDR3nt: TGCGCCAGCAGCATGACCGGGAACCAAGAGACCCAGTACTTC
CDR3aa: CASSMTGNQETQYF
v_gene: TRBV5-1
len: 14
d_gene: -
j_gene: TRBJ2-5
abundance: -

CDR3nt: TGTGCCAGTAGTCCGGGACAGGCGAATGAAAAACTGTTTTTT
CDR3aa: CASSPGQANEKLFF
v_gene: TRBV19
len: 14
d_gene: TRBD1
j_gene: TRBJ1-4
abundance: -

CDR3nt: TGTGCCAGCTCACTAGACCCGGGACAGGGGATTACCCTCCACTTT
CDR3aa: CASSLDPGQGITLHF
v_gene: TRBV18
len: 15
d_gene: TRBD1
j_gene: TRBJ1-6
abundance: -

CDR3nt: TGTGCCAGTAGTAGCGAAACTAGCACAGATACGCAGTATTTT
CDR3aa: CASSSETSTDTQYF
v_gene: TRBV19
len: 14
d_gene: -
j_gene: TRBJ2-3
abundance: few

CDR3nt: TGTGCCAGCAGTTTAAAGGGGCAGAGATCCTACAATGAGCAGTTCTTC
CDR3aa: CASSLKGQRSYNEQFF
v_gene: TRBV27
len: 16
d_gene: -
j_gene: TRBJ2-1
abundance: -

CDR3nt: TGTGCCAGCAGGTCGGGGGTGGCTGGGGCCAACGTCCTGACTTTC
CDR3aa: CASRSGVAGANVLTF
v_gene: TRBV28
len: 15
d_gene: -
j_gene: TRBJ2-6
abundance: -

CDR3nt: TGTGCCAGCAGCTTGGCTGGACAGACTTACTACGAGCAGTACTTC
CDR3aa: CASSLAGQTYYEQYF
v_gene: TRBV5-5
len: 15
d_gene: -
j_gene: TRBJ2-7
abundance: -

CDR3nt: TGTGCCAGCAGCTTAAGTACGGCCGGGGAGCTGTTTTTT
CDR3aa: CASSLSTAGELFF
v_gene: TRBV7-3
len: 13
d_gene: -
j_gene: TRBJ2-2
abundance: once

CDR3nt: TGTGCCAGCAGCTCCAGGACAGGGGGGTATGGCTACACCTTC
CDR3aa: CASSSRTGGYGYTF
v_gene: TRBV7-9
len: 14
d_gene: TRBD1
j_gene: TRBJ1-2
abundance: -

CDR3nt: TGTGCCAGCAGCCAATTTCGGACTAGCGGATACAATGAGCAGTTCTTC
CDR3aa: CASSQFRTSGYNEQFF
v_gene: TRBV3-1/TRBV3-2
len: 16
d_gene: TRBD2
j_gene: TRBJ2-1
abundance: -

CDR3nt: TGTGCCACCAGTGACCCGAGCGGGGGGAATGAGCAGTTCTTC
CDR3aa: CATSDPSGGNEQFF
v_gene: TRBV24-1
len: 14
d_gene: TRBD2
j_gene: TRBJ2-1
abundance: -

CDR3nt: TGTGCCAGCAGCTTGGGGGGACAGGGGTTTAGTGGGCAGTACTTC
CDR3aa: CASSLGGQGFSGQYF
v_gene: TRBV5-6
len: 15
d_gene: TRBD1
j_gene: TRBJ2-7
abundance: -

CDR3nt: TGTGCCAGCGCAAGGCAGGGGGCGGCTGGAAACACCATATATTTT
CDR3aa: CASARQGAAGNTIYF
v_gene: TRBV6-5
len: 15
d_gene: TRBD1
j_gene: TRBJ1-3
abundance: once

CDR3nt: TGTGCCAGCAGCCAAGCTGTCCAGGTCGCCCAAGAGACCCAGTACTTC
CDR3aa: CASSQAVQVAQETQYF
v_gene: TRBV7-2
len: 16
d_gene: -
j_gene: TRBJ2-5
abundance: -

CDR3nt: TGTGCCTGGAGTGTAGCTAGCGGGGTTCGGGAGACCCAGTACTTC
CDR3aa: CAWSVASGVRETQYF
v_gene: TRBV30
len: 15
d_gene: TRBD2
j_gene: TRBJ2-5
abundance: -

CDR3nt: TGCGCCAGCAGCCAGACTAGCGGGGGGGGTCCCACACAAGAGACCCAGTACTTC
CDR3aa: CASSQTSGGGPTQETQYF
v_gene: TRBV5-1
len: 18
d_gene: TRBD2
j_gene: TRBJ2-5
abundance: once

CDR3nt: TGTGCCAGCAGTGGGAAGGGGCTAACTGAAGCTTTCTTT
CDR3aa: CASSGKGLTEAFF
v_gene: TRBV6-6
len: 13
d_gene: -
j_gene: TRBJ1-1
abundance: -

CDR3nt: TGTGCCAGCAGCTTAGCGAGGGCCATGAACACTGAAGCTTTCTTT
CDR3aa: CASSLARAMNTEAFF
v_gene: TRBV7-9
len: 15
d_gene: -
j_gene: TRBJ1-1
abundance: -

CDR3nt: TGTGCCAGCTATCCCCAGGGACTGGGTTCACCCCTCCACTTT
CDR3aa: CASYPQGLGSPLHF
v_gene: TRBV2
len: 14
d_gene: -
j_gene: TRBJ1-6
abundance: once